This TCR beta chain was obtained from a study of sequential checkpoint blockade in melanoma. Turning to the study itself: Each arm's sequence ended with maintenance nivolumab.

Treatment of the sample: randomized to nivolumab then ipilimumab (arm A) or the reverse (arm B). None of the patients previously received DNA-damaging chemotherapy. Live CD3+CD8+ CD19− CD56− cells were sorted from PBMCs. The V gene lost 3 bases and the J gene lost 12 bases, with 14 bases spanning the gap. Germline-derived CDR1 and CDR2 are GTSNPN and SVGIG (reference sequence). The CDR3 is 11 residues long. Data came from immunoSEQ multiplex PCR; TCRdb stores just in-frame clones and leaves some out. The sample holds about 17,000 clones, approximately 80% seen once. This receptor was obtained from a human donor with melanoma. The sample consisted of CD8+ T cells sorted from blood (inferred from file names), taken from a patient given nivolumab and ipilimumab in sequence. V gene TRBV30 combines with J gene TRBJ1-2; no firm D call. The CDR3: CAWRRTERDTF. CDR3 sequence (DNA): TGTGCCTGGAGGAGGACTGAAAGAGACACCTTC.